This TCR beta chain appears in the sequencing data of a study of PD-L1 blockade in urothelial cancer. Study as a whole: Patients arrived having already received 0 to 3 prior chemotherapy regimens. The authors examined blood 3 weeks (second dose) and 6 weeks after treatment start.

Time point given: pretreatment peripheral blood. Every PCR was spiked with synthetic TCR analog templates. Sequenced by immunoSEQ multiplex PCR; TCRdb stores in-frame clones only, minus some. The repertoire holds over 100,000 clones, with approximately 84% as singletons. Per germline, CDR1 SGHRS and CDR2 YFSETQ. V gave up 6 bases and J gave up 7 bases; unmatched junction bases: 7. The CDR3 runs to 14 residues. The chain joins TRBV5-1 to TRBJ2-1; 10 bases fit TRBD2. The receptor was isolated from a man aged 50-60 years with urothelial cancer. The material was PBMCs, obtained around atezolizumab (anti-PD-L1) treatment. CDR3 loop: CASKDQREGNEQFF. The DNA for the CDR3 is TGCGCCAGCAAGGACCAGCGGGAGGGTAATGAGCAGTTCTTC.